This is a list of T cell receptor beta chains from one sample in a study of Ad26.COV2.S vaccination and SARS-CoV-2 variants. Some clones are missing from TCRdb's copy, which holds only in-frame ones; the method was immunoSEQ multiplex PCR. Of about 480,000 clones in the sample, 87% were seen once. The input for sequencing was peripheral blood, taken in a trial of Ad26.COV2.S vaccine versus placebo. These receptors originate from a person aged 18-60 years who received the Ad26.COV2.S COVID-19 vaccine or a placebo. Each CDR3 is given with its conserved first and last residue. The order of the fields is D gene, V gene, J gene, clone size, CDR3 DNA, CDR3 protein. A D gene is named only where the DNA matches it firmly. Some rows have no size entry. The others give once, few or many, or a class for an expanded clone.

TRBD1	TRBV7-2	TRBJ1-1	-	TGTGCCAGCAGCTCACAGGGGGCCCAAGCGGGGACTGAAGCTTTCTTT	CASSSQGAQAGTEAFF
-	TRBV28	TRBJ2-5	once	TGTGCCAGCAGTTTATCTAAGGGTTATGGTGAGACCCAGTACTTC	CASSLSKGYGETQYF
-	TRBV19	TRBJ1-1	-	TGTGCCAGTAGTCCAGGGAGTAACACTGAAGCTTTCTTT	CASSPGSNTEAFF
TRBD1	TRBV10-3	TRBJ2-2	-	TGTGCCATCTTGGCCCGGGACAGGGTGACCGGGGAGCTGTTTTTT	CAILARDRVTGELFF
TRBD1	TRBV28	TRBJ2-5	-	TGTGCCAGCAGTAGGGGGACAGGGCCCGAGACCCAGTACTTC	CASSRGTGPETQYF
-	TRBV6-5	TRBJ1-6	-	TGTGCCAGCAGCTTCGGACACTATAATTCACCCCTCCACTTT	CASSFGHYNSPLHF
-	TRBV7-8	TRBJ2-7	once	TGTGCCAGCAGCTTAGGGGGACGGCGCTACGAGCAGTACTTC	CASSLGGRRYEQYF
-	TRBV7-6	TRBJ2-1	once	TGTGCCAGCAGCCTCACGTTAACAGGGAGAATCGCCGATTTAAATAATGAGCAGTTCTTC	CASSLTLTGRIADLNNEQFF
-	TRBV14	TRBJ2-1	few	TGTGCCAGCAGCCCTGGGGGGTACAATGAGCAGTTCTTC	CASSPGGYNEQFF
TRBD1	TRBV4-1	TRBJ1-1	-	TGCGCCAGCAGCCACGGGGACAGGGGCTTCGGGAACACTGAAGCTTTCTTT	CASSHGDRGFGNTEAFF
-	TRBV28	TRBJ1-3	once	TGTGCCAGCAGTTTGAACCTTATCGGAAACACCATATATTTT	CASSLNLIGNTIYF
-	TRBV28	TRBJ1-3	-	TGTGCCAGCAGTTTAGAAGGGAACACCATATATTTT	CASSLEGNTIYF
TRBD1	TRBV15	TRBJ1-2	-	TGTGCCACCAGCGCCTCCCCCGGACAGGGGGCGATCTATGGCTACACCTTC	CATSASPGQGAIYGYTF
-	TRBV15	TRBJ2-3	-	TGTGCCACCAGCAGGCAGCGGTTACTGACTTCAGATACGCAGTATTTT	CATSRQRLLTSDTQYF
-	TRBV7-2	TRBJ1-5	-	TGTGCCAGCAGCTTAGGACCAGCCCGCAATCAGCCCCAGCATTTT	CASSLGPARNQPQHF
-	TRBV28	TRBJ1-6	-	TGTGCCAGCAGTTTATTGGGGTCTTTGTACCCCCCATCACCCCTCCACTTT	CASSLLGSLYPPSPLHF
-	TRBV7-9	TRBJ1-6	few	TGTGCCAGCAGCTTGGAGCAGGGTGCGGCCCTCCACTTT	CASSLEQGAALHF
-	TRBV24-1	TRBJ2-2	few	TGTGCCACCAGTGATTTTCTCCCCCTCGGTCCCGGGGAGCTGTTTTTT	CATSDFLPLGPGELFF
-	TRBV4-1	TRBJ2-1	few	TGCGCCAGCAGCCAAGTGAATGAGCAGTTCTTC	CASSQVNEQFF
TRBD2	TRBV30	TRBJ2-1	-	TGTGCCTGGAGTCCCTTCCGGGGGGAAAGGCTCCCCTACAATGAGCAGTTCTTC	CAWSPFRGERLPYNEQFF
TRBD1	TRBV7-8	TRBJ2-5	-	TGTGCCAGCAGCCCACCGGGACAGGGTTATCGGGAGACCCAGTACTTC	CASSPPGQGYRETQYF
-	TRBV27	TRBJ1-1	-	TGTGCCAGCAGTCCCCGGGGTGTAGAAGCTTTCTTT	CASSPRGVEAFF
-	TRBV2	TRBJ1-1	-	TGTGCCAGCAGCCCCACCCCAGGGTGGGCCACTGAAGCTTTCTTT	CASSPTPGWATEAFF
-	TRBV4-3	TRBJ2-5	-	TGCGCCAGCAGCCAAGGTCAAGGGTTTGGTGAGACCCAGTACTTC	CASSQGQGFGETQYF
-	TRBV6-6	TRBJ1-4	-	TGTGCCAGCACCCAAGTGGGGGGAAGAGTTGGAAAACTGTTTTTT	CASTQVGGRVGKLFF
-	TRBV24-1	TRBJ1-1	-	TGTGCCACCCGGGGAGTGGGGGGGGGCACTGAAGCTTTCTTT	CATRGVGGGTEAFF
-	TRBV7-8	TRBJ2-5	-	TGTGCCAGCAGCTACCTAACTAGAGGTGTGGAGACCCAGTACTTC	CASSYLTRGVETQYF
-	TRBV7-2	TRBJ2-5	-	TGTGCCAGCAGCTTCCTAGCTCCAGGAAAAGGGAGGGAGACCCAGTACTTC	CASSFLAPGKGRETQYF
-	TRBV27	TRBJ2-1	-	TGTGCCAGCAGGGAGGCGACAGAGCAGTTCTTC	CASREATEQFF
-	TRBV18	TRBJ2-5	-	TGTGCCAGCTCGGTGATCGGAGAGACCCAGTACTTC	CASSVIGETQYF
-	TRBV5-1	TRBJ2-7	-	TGCGCCAGCAGCCCGCGGACGGCTACCTACGAGCAGTACTTC	CASSPRTATYEQYF
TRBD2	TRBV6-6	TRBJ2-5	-	TGTGCCAGCTTCCGACTAGCGGGAGGTACCCAGTACTTC	CASFRLAGGTQYF
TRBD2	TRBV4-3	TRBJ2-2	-	TGCGCCAGCAGCCAGGGGACTAGCGGGACTCCCGGGGAGCTGTTTTTT	CASSQGTSGTPGELFF
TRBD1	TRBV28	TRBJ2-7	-	TGTGCCAGCCGACAGGGTCTCTACGAGCAGTACTTC	CASRQGLYEQYF
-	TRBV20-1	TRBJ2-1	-	TGCAGTGCTAGAGGCGGTTTTGAGCAGTTCTTC	CSARGGFEQFF
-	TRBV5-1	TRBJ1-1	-	TGCGCCAGCAGCATTGAGGGGAGTAGCACTGAAGCTTTCTTT	CASSIEGSSTEAFF
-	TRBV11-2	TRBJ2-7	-	TGTGCCAGCAGCTTTACTGACAGGAGCTCCTACGAGCAGTACTTC	CASSFTDRSSYEQYF
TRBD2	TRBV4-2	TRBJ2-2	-	TGTGCCAGCAGCCGGCGGGGACTAGCGGGAGGCATGGCGAACACCGGGGAGCTGTTTTTT	CASSRRGLAGGMANTGELFF
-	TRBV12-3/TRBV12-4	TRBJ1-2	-	TGTGCCAGCAGTTTAGTCAGAGAGGGCTACACCTTC	CASSLVREGYTF
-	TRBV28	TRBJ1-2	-	TGTGCCAGCAGTTTATTCGGGGGGGTAGTACATGGCTACACCTTC	CASSLFGGVVHGYTF
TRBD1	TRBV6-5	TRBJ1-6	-	TGTGCCAGCAGCCGAACAGGGGAAACTAATTCACCCCTCCACTTT	CASSRTGETNSPLHF
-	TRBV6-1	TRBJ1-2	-	TGTGCCAGCAGTGAAGCGTTAACAGGGTACGGGAGCTATGGCTACACCTTC	CASSEALTGYGSYGYTF
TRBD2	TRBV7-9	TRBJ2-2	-	TGTGCCCCCCGTAAGGGGAGCGGGGCGAACACCGGGGAGCTGTTTTTT	CAPRKGSGANTGELFF
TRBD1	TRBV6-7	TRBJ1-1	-	TGTGCCAGCAGACCTGACAGGGGGCGCGGGGGAAATGAAGCTTTCTTT	CASRPDRGRGGNEAFF